These 21 T cell receptor beta chains were sequenced from one sample in a study of shared clonotypes between healthy human individuals. Using immunoSEQ multiplex PCR, the repertoire was profiled, and TCRdb retains in-frame clones only, with some absent. The sample lists some 2 million clones, over 85% occurring once. Positively selected for CCR7, the CD45RO-negative cells used as naive CD8 cells excluded terminally differentiated effector memory CD45RA+ cells. Material: naive CD8+ T cells sorted from blood. All receptors come from a man aged 18 to 30 in good health.

The chain recombines TRBV7-9 with TRBJ2-7; no clear D. CDR3 length: 13 residues. V dropped 1 base and J dropped 2 bases, with 6 bases sitting between them. The germline gives CDR1 SEHNR, CDR2 FQNEAQ (reference sequence). The chain's CDR3 is CASSLVLPYEQYF. The CDR3 region has the DNA TGTGCCAGCAGCTTAGTCCTACCCTACGAGCAGTACTTC. Based on the CDR3 plus reference TRBV7-9 and TRBJ2-7, the full variable domain is DTGVSQNPRHKITKRGQNVTFRCDPISEHNRLYWYRQTLGQGPEFLTYFQNEAQLEKSRLLSDRFSAERPKGSFSTLEIQRTEQGDSAMYLCASSLVLPYEQYFGPGTRLTVT.

The chain uses TRBV7-9 and TRBJ1-5; 10 bases are a match to TRBD1. Trimming cost V 6 bases and J 11 bases; bases outside gene matches: 1. Per the germline V gene, CDR1 is SEHNR and CDR2 is FQNEAQ (reference sequence). The CDR3 is made up of 11 amino acids. The CDR3 nucleotides are TGTGCCAGCAGGGGGACAGGGGCCCAGCATTTT. This encodes CASRGTGAQHF.

This chain links TRBV2 with TRBJ2-7; 10 nucleotides line up with TRBD1. Germline assignment: CDR1 SNHLY and CDR2 FYNNEI. V gave up 2 bases and J gave up 1 base; unmatched junction bases: 11. The CDR3 extends over 18 amino acids. In DNA form, the CDR3 reads TGTGCCAGCAGTGAACCCCCCAGACAGGGGGCGAGATCCTACGAGCAGTACTTC. This sequence encodes CASSEPPRQGARSYEQYF.

The V gene is TRBV28, the J gene TRBJ1-1; tentatively, D is TRBD1 (6 bases). The V end was cut by 3 bases, the J end by 1 base, with 12 bases between. This CDR3 spans 15 amino acids. Germline CDR1 MDHEN, CDR2 SYDVKM. For the CDR3, the DNA is TGTGCCAGCAGTTTGGCCGCGACAGGGAACACTGAAGCTTTCTTT. Translation: CASSLAATGNTEAFF.

This chain links TRBV11-2 with TRBJ2-7, with D uncertain. Germline V gene data show CDR1 as SGHAT and CDR2 as FQNNGV. CDR3 length: 13 residues. V was clipped by 3 bases and J by 4 bases, with 10 bases between them. CDR3 amino acids: CASSFGSNYEQYF. CDR3 sequence (DNA): TGTGCCAGCAGCTTCGGGTCCAATTACGAGCAGTACTTC. Full variable domain (outside the CDR3, taken from reference TRBV11-2 and TRBJ2-7): EAGVAQSPRYKIIEKRQSVAFWCNPISGHATLYWYQQILGQGPKLLIQFQNNGVVDDSQLPKDRFSAERLKGVDSTLKIQPAKLEDSAVYLCASSFGSNYEQYFGPGTRLTVT.

This clone was recorded only once. The chain uses TRBV6-6 and TRBJ1-1; D gene unclear. Deletions cut 6 bases from V and 6 bases from J, with 8 bases between. CDR1 and CDR2 from the germline V gene are MNHNY and SVGAGI (reference sequence). The CDR3 has 11 residues. The CDR3 DNA follows: TGTGCCAGCAGCCAAATGGCTGAAGCTTTCTTT. This codes for CASSQMAEAFF.

V and J are TRBV27 and TRBJ2-2, with a possible D match to TRBD1 (6 bases). V lost 1 base and J lost 5, with 8 bases in between. Germline lookup yields CDR1 MNHEY and CDR2 SMNVEV (reference sequence). The CDR3 runs 14 residues. CDR3 loop: CASSLWGPTGELFF. For the CDR3, the DNA is TGTGCCAGCAGTTTATGGGGGCCAACCGGGGAGCTGTTTTTT.

The chain employs TRBV10-3 and TRBJ1-4; D is unresolved. The CDR3 is 13 amino acids. V was cut by 4 bases and J by 4 bases, with 7 bases left in between. The V gene's germline CDR1 is ENHRY and CDR2 SYGVKD. Written as DNA, the CDR3 is TGTGCCATCAGTGCGGACGGTAATGAAAAACTGTTTTTT. Its protein product is CAISADGNEKLFF.

V gene TRBV7-3 combines with J gene TRBJ1-2, with D tentatively TRBD1 (5 bases). Germline CDR1 is SGHTA and CDR2 is FQGTGA. The CDR3 extends over 17 amino acids. Trimming left V 2 bases short and J 4 bases short, with 20 bases between. CDR3 nucleotides: TGTGCCAGCAGCTTACCATCGACAGCTACGGTACCCTATGGCTACACCTTC. It specifies CASSLPSTATVPYGYTF.

The chain employs TRBV6-5 and TRBJ2-7, with D tentatively TRBD1 (6 bases). V lost 5 bases and J 3 bases, leaving 14 bases between the germline ends. This CDR3 comprises 14 residues. Per the germline V gene, CDR1 is MNHEY and CDR2 is SVGAGI. In nucleotides, the CDR3 is TGTGCCAGCAGTCCAACAACAGGGAACTACGAGCAGTACTTC. It encodes CASSPTTGNYEQYF.

This sequence joins TRBV14 and TRBJ1-1; no reliable D call. Germline V gives CDR1 SGHDN, CDR2 FVKESK. V was pared by 3 bases and J by 5 bases, with 19 bases between. CDR3 length: 16 residues. CDR3 amino acids: CASSQPDREGLTEAFF. The CDR3 DNA is TGTGCCAGCAGCCAGCCCGACCGGGAGGGATTGACTGAAGCTTTCTTT.

The chain combines TRBV6-6 with TRBJ2-7; 7 nucleotides line up with TRBD2. This CDR3 is 12 amino acids long. Losses at the gene ends were 8 bases for V and 6 bases for J; bases not matched to a gene: 7. Germline values: CDR1 MNHNY, CDR2 SVGAGI (reference sequence). The CDR3 loop is CASSWGGIEQYF. CDR3 nucleotide sequence: TGTGCCAGCTCATGGGGAGGGATCGAGCAGTACTTC.

This clone was seen just once. The chain links TRBV27 to TRBJ2-1; 11 nucleotides match TRBD2. CDR3 length: 15 amino acids. The germline CDR1 and CDR2 sequences are MNHEY and SMNVEV (reference sequence). V lost 7 bases, J lost 7 bases, and 9 bases stayed unmatched. The CDR3 DNA sequence: TGTGCCAGCACCAAAATAGCGGGGGGGACAAATGAGCAGTTCTTC. This codes for CASTKIAGGTNEQFF.

The table lists this clone with a count of one. The DNA for the CDR3 is TGTGCCAGCAGTCCCGTAGCGGGGCCCTCCTACGAGCAGTACTTC. Translated: CASSPVAGPSYEQYF. The chain couples TRBV7-6 to TRBJ2-7; 8 nucleotides agree with TRBD2. The CDR3 spans 15 residues. Losses at the gene ends were 6 bases for V and 0 bases for J; bases not matched to a gene: 7. Germline values: CDR1 SGHVS, CDR2 FNYEAQ.

The chain recombines TRBV27 with TRBJ2-1; D unclear. Trimming took 6 bases from V and 5 from J, leaving 17 bases between them. The germline gives CDR1 MNHEY, CDR2 SMNVEV (reference sequence). The CDR3 runs 15 residues. Here the CDR3 DNA reads TGTGCCAGCAGCCCCTCGAGCTCGGGCCACAATGAGCAGTTCTTC. It yields the protein CASSPSSSGHNEQFF.

The V and J genes are TRBV5-6 and TRBJ2-1; 11 bases agree with TRBD2. The germline gives CDR1 SGHDT, CDR2 YYEEEE. V dropped 4 bases and J dropped 0; count of bases not matched to a gene: 9. The CDR3 is 18 amino acids. The CDR3 DNA reads as TGTGCCAGCAGCCTCAGACTAGCGGGACGAAGCTCCTACAATGAGCAGTTCTTC. Translating it yields CASSLRLAGRSSYNEQFF.

The V gene is TRBV5-6, the J gene TRBJ2-1; 9 bases map to TRBD2. Germline V gene data show CDR1 as SGHDT and CDR2 as YYEEEE. V lost 4 bases and J lost 5; bases outside the gene matches: 10. This CDR3 has 16 amino acids. As DNA, the CDR3 is TGTGCCAGCAGCCAACTAGCGGGCCATGGGAACAATGAGCAGTTCTTC. Translation gives CASSQLAGHGNNEQFF.

V gene TRBV5-6 combines with J gene TRBJ2-1; no reliable D call. The CDR3 has 12 amino acids. Germline V gives CDR1 SGHDT, CDR2 YYEEEE. V was clipped by 4 bases and J by 10 bases, with 12 bases between them. The CDR3 region is CASSLRFQEQFF. CDR3 in DNA: TGTGCCAGCAGCCTACGTTTCCAAGAGCAGTTCTTC. Looking up the rest from reference TRBV5-6 and TRBJ2-1 gives the full variable domain: DAGVTQSPTHLIKTRGQQVTLRCSPKSGHDTVSWYQQALGQGPQFIFQYYEEEERQRGNFPDRFSGHQFPNYSSELNVNALLLGDSALYLCASSLRFQEQFFGPGTRLTVL.

The chain couples TRBV28 to TRBJ2-4, with 8 bases identical to TRBD2. The trim removed 1 base at V and 2 bases at J, leaving 4 bases unmatched. This CDR3 has 16 amino acids. Germline V gene sequence: CDR1 MDHEN, CDR2 SYDVKM. This CDR3 reads CASSLFGGASKNIQYF. The DNA for the CDR3 is TGTGCCAGCAGTTTATTCGGGGGGGCGTCCAAAAACATTCAGTACTTC.

The chain has TRBV6-1 and TRBJ2-5; the D gene could be TRBD1 or TRBD2 (6 bases each). The CDR3 consists of 15 residues. Germline lookup yields CDR1 MNHNS and CDR2 SASEGT. The CDR3 spells CAARRGALDSETQYF. In DNA form, the CDR3 reads TGTGCAGCCCGGAGGGGGGCGCTCGATTCGGAGACCCAGTACTTC.

The V and J genes are TRBV7-9 and TRBJ2-1; 10 positions agree with TRBD2. Germline CDR1 reads SEHNR; CDR2 reads FQNEAQ (reference sequence). V lost 9 bases to trimming and J lost 6 bases; unmatched junction nucleotides: 8. The CDR3 runs to 14 residues. This CDR3 is CASSIAGGPNEQFF. The DNA for the CDR3 is TGTGCCAGTTCAATAGCGGGAGGCCCCAATGAGCAGTTCTTC.